Listed here are 27 T cell receptor beta chains from one sample, sequenced in a study of OX40 agonist ivuxolimab in advanced cancers. Profiling relied on immunoSEQ multiplex PCR, and the TCRdb table lists in-frame clones only, not all of them. The sample shows approximately 60,000 clones, about nine tenths of them seen only once. The sequencing here drew on CD4+ or CD8+ T cells sorted from blood, taken in a trial of the OX40 agonist ivuxolimab. Every receptor here comes from an adult with an advanced solid tumor such as melanoma, head and neck, liver or kidney cancer.

This chain connects TRBV6-6 to TRBJ1-1; D gene ambiguous. Trimming took 5 bases from V and 8 from J, leaving 0 bases between them. Germline CDR1 is MNHNY and CDR2 is SVGAGI (reference sequence). The CDR3 is made up of 8 amino acids. CDR3: CASSEAFF. The CDR3 DNA follows: TGTGCCAGCAGTGAAGCTTTCTTT.

The rearrangement uses TRBV7-9 and TRBJ1-4; TRBD1 might be the D (5 bases). V lost 2 bases to trimming and J lost 15 bases, with 10 bases between them. Germline V lookup: CDR1 SEHNR, CDR2 FQNEAQ (reference sequence). This CDR3 is built from 11 residues. CDR3 in amino acids: CASSLRGSLFF. CDR3 in DNA: TGTGCCAGCAGCTTAAGGGGCAGCTTGTTTTTT.

This clone has just one count. Other nucleotide sequences from this sample produce the same CDR3. V gene TRBV7-2 combines with J gene TRBJ2-2; no reliable D call. Trimming pared 5 bases from V and 5 bases from J, leaving 6 bases between. This CDR3 region has 12 residues. In germline, CDR1 is SGHTA, CDR2 FQGNSA. The CDR3 bases are TGTGCCAGCAGCCTCTCAACCGGGGAGCTGTTTTTT. Translation gives CASSLSTGELFF.

The CDR3 DNA reads as TGCGCCAGCAGTGAGATCGACGAGCAGTACTTC. It translates to CASSEIDEQYF. The chain couples TRBV10-2 to TRBJ2-7; no reliable D call. The CDR3 totals 11 residues. V lost 2 bases to trimming and J lost 5 bases, with 4 bases between them. CDR1 WSHSY and CDR2 SAAADI come from the germline V gene.

This clone was seen a single time. The rearrangement links TRBV10-1 to TRBJ1-2; D remains ambiguous. There are 12 residues in the CDR3. CDR1 WNHNN and CDR2 SYGVQD come from the germline V gene (reference sequence). Trimming shortened V by 4 bases and J by 8 bases, and 11 bases separated the two germline ends. The CDR3, as DNA: TGCGCCAGCAGTGCCCCGAGCGGAGGCTACACCTTC. Its protein product is CASSAPSGGYTF.

The chain has TRBV5-1 and TRBJ1-1, with TRBD1 matching 7 bases. Germline V gene data show CDR1 as SGHRS and CDR2 as YFSETQ. V was clipped by 4 bases and J by 4 bases; unmatched bases: 7. The CDR3 is 14 residues long. The CDR3 protein is CASSATGAPTEAFF. DNA of the CDR3: TGCGCCAGCAGCGCAACAGGGGCGCCCACTGAAGCTTTCTTT.

The J gene is TRBJ2-3, the V gene TRBV5-1, with 10 bases that match TRBD2. The germline V gene has CDR1 SGHRS and CDR2 YFSETQ. The CDR3 is 17 residues long. V was pared by 3 bases and J by 4 bases, with 11 bases of the junction left unmatched. The DNA for the CDR3 is TGCGCCAGCAGCTCCAATAGCGGGGGGCCCGAGGCAGATACGCAGTATTTT. Translated, it gives CASSSNSGGPEADTQYF. Full variable domain (missing parts from reference TRBV5-1 and TRBJ2-3): KAGVTQTPRYLIKTRGQQVTLSCSPISGHRSVSWYQQTPGQGLQFLFEYFSETQRNKGNFPGRFSGRQFSNSRSEMNVSTLELGDSALYLCASSSNSGGPEADTQYFGPGTRLTVL.

The J gene is TRBJ2-2, the V gene TRBV6-6; 7 bases agree with TRBD1. V lost 6 bases and J lost 2; bases outside the gene matches: 6. The CDR3 contains 15 residues. Germline V gene sequence: CDR1 MNHNY, CDR2 SVGAGI (reference sequence). CDR3 loop: CASRAGTANTGELFF. The CDR3 nucleotides are TGTGCCAGCAGGGCCGGGACAGCTAACACCGGGGAGCTGTTTTTT.

V gene TRBV7-2 combines with J gene TRBJ1-5; no clear D. This CDR3 contains 12 residues. Germline CDR1 reads SGHTA; CDR2 reads FQGNSA. The ends were cut back, 2 bases at V and 3 bases at J, with 2 bases in the middle. The CDR3 nucleotides read TGTGCCAGCAGCTTATCCAATCAGCCCCAGCATTTT. This gives the protein CASSLSNQPQHF.

This chain uses TRBV11-2 with TRBJ2-5; D call uncertain. The length of the CDR3 is 13 residues. The V end lost 0 bases, the J end lost 5 bases, and 7 bases lay between the germline ends. CDR1 is SGHAT, CDR2 FQNNGV, per germline. CDR3: CASSLERLETQYF. Here the CDR3 DNA reads TGTGCCAGCAGCTTAGAGCGATTGGAGACCCAGTACTTC.

The chain is built from TRBV2 and TRBJ2-7; 9 bases are a match to TRBD1. The J segment lost 3 bases and the V segment lost 6 bases, leaving 6 bases of the junction unmatched. CDR1 and CDR2 from the germline V gene are SNHLY and FYNNEI. CDR3 size: 14 residues. CDR3 nucleotides: TGTGCCAGCAGAGAACAGGGGGCCCTCTACGAGCAGTACTTC. Translated, it gives CASREQGALYEQYF.

V usage is TRBV29-1 and J usage is TRBJ1-1; D may be TRBD1 (5 bases). The CDR3 has 12 residues. Germline V gives CDR1 SQVTM, CDR2 ANQGSEA. V gave up 7 bases and J gave up 0 bases, with 9 bases separating them. The CDR3 region is CSAKTVNTEAFF. The CDR3 nucleotides read TGCAGCGCAAAGACAGTGAACACTGAAGCTTTCTTT. The full variable domain, its missing parts supplied by reference TRBV29-1 and TRBJ1-1, is SAVISQKPSRDICQRGTSLTIQCQVDSQVTMMFWYRQQPGQSLTLIATANQGSEATYESGFVIDKFPISRPNLTFSTLTVSNMSPEDSSIYLCSAKTVNTEAFFGQGTRLTVV.

The chain uses TRBV2 and TRBJ2-2; TRBD1 might be the D (5 bases). V was trimmed by 1 base and J by 4 bases, leaving 13 bases between them. CDR3 length equals 16 residues. Germline values: CDR1 SNHLY, CDR2 FYNNEI. In DNA, the CDR3 is TGTGCCAGCAGTGAAGTTAATATAGGGGCCACCGGGGAGCTGTTTTTT. This gives the protein CASSEVNIGATGELFF.

This rearrangement joins TRBV21-1 to TRBJ2-3; TRBD2 reflects the table's D call only, with no check against the DNA. TRBV21-1 is annotated as a pseudogene. The CDR3 spans 14 residues. Written as DNA, the CDR3 is TGTGCCCCGATTAGACTCGAAAACACAGATACGCAGTATTTT. This sequence encodes CAPIRLENTDTQYF.

The V gene is TRBV7-9, the J gene TRBJ2-2, with D tentatively TRBD1 or TRBD2 (5 bases each). V shed 11 bases and J shed 0 bases, with 10 bases lying between them. The CDR3 runs 13 residues. CDR1 is SEHNR and CDR2 is FQNEAQ in the germline V gene (reference sequence). CDR3 sequence reads: CARDQANTGELFF. CDR3 nucleotides: TGTGCCCGGGACCAAGCGAACACCGGGGAGCTGTTTTTT.

The rearrangement joins TRBV7-3 to TRBJ2-3; D possibly uses TRBD1 or TRBD2 (5 bases each). The germline CDR1 and CDR2 sequences are SGHTA and FQGTGA. The CDR3 has 11 residues. Trimming cost V 4 bases and J 9 bases, with 8 bases left between them. The CDR3 region has the DNA TGTGCCAGCAGCTCCAGGGAGACGCAGTATTTT. Translating gives CASSSRETQYF.

The CDR3 DNA follows: TGTGCCAGCAGTCGGACAGGGGGCGACTATGGCTACACCTTC. It translates to CASSRTGGDYGYTF. V and J are TRBV6-6 and TRBJ1-2; 11 nucleotides agree with TRBD1. Looked up from germline, CDR1 is MNHNY and CDR2 is SVGAGI (reference sequence). After removal of 5 bases from V and 3 bases from J, the junction contained 2 bases not matched to a gene. The CDR3 is made up of 14 amino acids.

The gene calls are TRBV6-6 and TRBJ1-1; perhaps TRBD1 as D (5 bases). The CDR3 covers 12 residues. From germline, CDR1 is MNHNY and CDR2 SVGAGI (reference sequence). Trimming shortened V by 7 bases and J by 5 bases, and 11 bases separated the two germline ends. Here the CDR3 reads CASTGGETEAFF. For the CDR3, the DNA is TGTGCCAGCACTGGGGGGGAAACTGAAGCTTTCTTT.

This chain links TRBV29-1 with TRBJ2-1; D is ambiguous. The CDR3 is 12 amino acids. V gave up 2 bases and J gave up 6 bases, with 8 bases separating them. Germline V gene lookup returns CDR1 SQVTM and CDR2 ANQGSEA. The CDR3 DNA sequence: TGCAGCGTTGAATATCACGGCAATGAGCAGTTCTTC. It codes for CSVEYHGNEQFF.

The V gene is TRBV7-8, the J gene TRBJ2-7; 15 nucleotides line up with TRBD2. V lost 5 bases to trimming and J lost 2 bases; unmatched junction nucleotides: 13. This CDR3 region has 19 residues. The V gene's germline CDR1 is SGHVS and CDR2 FQNEAQ. CDR3 sequence reads: CASSLGVGTSGGRAYEQYF. The CDR3 region has the DNA TGTGCCAGCAGCCTAGGAGTTGGGACTAGCGGGGGGCGGGCCTACGAGCAGTACTTC.

The V call is TRBV11-2, the J call TRBJ1-5; no firm D call. The CDR3 loop spans 15 amino acids. The V end lost 5 bases, the J end lost 4 bases, and 15 bases lay between the germline ends. In germline, CDR1 is SGHAT, CDR2 FQNNGV. CDR3 DNA: TGTGCCAGCAGCCGATCTCTAGAAAGGAATCAGCCCCAGCATTTT. Its protein is CASSRSLERNQPQHF.

This clone was seen just once. The gene calls are TRBV4-3 and TRBJ2-1; D might be TRBD2 (6 bases). CDR1 LGHNA and CDR2 YSLEER come from the germline V gene. This CDR3 is 18 amino acids long. Trimming shortened V by 2 bases and J by 0 bases, and 17 bases separated the two germline ends. The CDR3 DNA follows: TGCGCCAGCAGCCAACCTCGGGACTCCGAAAGCTCCTACAATGAGCAGTTCTTC. Translated: CASSQPRDSESSYNEQFF.

The rearrangement joins TRBV7-6 to TRBJ1-1; D perhaps matches TRBD1 (6 bases). Trimming shortened V by 8 bases and J by 1 base, and 11 bases separated the two germline ends. CDR3 size: 13 residues. In germline, CDR1 is SGHVS, CDR2 FNYEAQ. Here the CDR3 DNA reads TGTGCCAGCCAAGGGGGGGGGAACACTGAAGCTTTCTTT. Amino acid sequence: CASQGGGNTEAFF.

This clone was seen many times. Other nucleotide sequences from this sample produce the same CDR3. The chain uses TRBV20-1 and TRBJ2-5, with no clear D. This CDR3 has 10 amino acids. CDR1 is DFQATT, CDR2 SNEGSKA, per germline (reference sequence). Deletions cut 5 bases from V and 5 bases from J, with 6 bases between. The CDR3 region has the DNA TGCAGTGCTCTTGGGGAGACCCAGTACTTC. This translates into CSALGETQYF.

The CDR3 reads CASMSGNTIYF. The CDR3 nucleotides read TGTGCCAGCATGAGTGGAAACACCATATATTTT. The genes are TRBV7-9 and TRBJ1-3; D is uncertain. Germline loops: CDR1 SEHNR, CDR2 FQNEAQ (reference sequence). The CDR3 covers 11 residues. Deletions cut 7 bases from V and 3 bases from J, with 4 bases between.

This rearrangement joins TRBV7-2 to TRBJ1-6; 7 bases fit TRBD1. Germline trimming cut 4 bases from V and 7 bases from J; bases unmatched to any gene: 4. The CDR3 covers 14 residues. Germline CDR1 SGHTA, CDR2 FQGNSA. In DNA, the CDR3 is TGTGCCAGCAGCTCGGGACAGAGAAATTCACCCCTCCACTTT. It encodes CASSSGQRNSPLHF. The full variable domain, rest sourced from reference TRBV7-2 and TRBJ1-6, is GAGVSQSPSNKVTEKGKDVELRCDPISGHTALYWYRQSLGQGLEFLIYFQGNSAPDKSGLPSDRFSAERTGGSVSTLTIQRTQQEDSAVYLCASSSGQRNSPLHFGNGTRLTVT.

The chain couples TRBV5-8 to TRBJ1-3; D gene ambiguous. Trimming removed 4 bases from V and 4 bases from J, with 9 bases in between. Per the germline V gene, CDR1 is SGHTS and CDR2 is YDEGEE. CDR3 length: 13 residues. CDR3 coding DNA: TGTGCCAGCAGCCGGGATCGGGGAAACACCATATATTTT. This encodes CASSRDRGNTIYF.